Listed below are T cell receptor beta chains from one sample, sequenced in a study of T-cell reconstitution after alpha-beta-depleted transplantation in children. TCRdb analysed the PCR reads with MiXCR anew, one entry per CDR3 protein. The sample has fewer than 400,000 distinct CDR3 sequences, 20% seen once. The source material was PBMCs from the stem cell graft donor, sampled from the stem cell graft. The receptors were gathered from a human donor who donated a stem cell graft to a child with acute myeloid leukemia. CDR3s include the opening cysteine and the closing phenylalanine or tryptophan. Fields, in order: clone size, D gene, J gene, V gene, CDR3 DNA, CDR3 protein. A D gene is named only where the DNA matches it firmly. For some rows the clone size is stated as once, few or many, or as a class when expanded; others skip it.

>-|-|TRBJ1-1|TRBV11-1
TGTGCCAGCAGCTTCAGCGGAGCAGGGCTCCGGGGCACTGAAGCTTTCTTT
CASSFSGAGLRGTEAFF
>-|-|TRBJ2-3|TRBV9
TGTGCCAGCAGCGAGCGGGCGGGACGACTCTACACAGATACGCAGTATTTT
CASSERAGRLYTDTQYF
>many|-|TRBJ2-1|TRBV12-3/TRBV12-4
TGTGCCAGCAGTACACCGACCTCGGGCTACAATGAGCAGTTCTTC
CASSTPTSGYNEQFF
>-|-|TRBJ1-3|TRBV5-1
TGCGCCAGCAGCTTGGGAGGAACTGGAAACACCATATATTTT
CASSLGGTGNTIYF
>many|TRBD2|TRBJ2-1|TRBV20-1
TGCAGTGCTAGCGGAACTAGCGGGACGGGCAATGAGCAGTTCTTC
CSASGTSGTGNEQFF
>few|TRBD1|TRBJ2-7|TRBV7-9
TGTGCCAGCAGCTTCCCATCCGGGACAGGGCCCACCTACGAGCAGTACTTC
CASSFPSGTGPTYEQYF
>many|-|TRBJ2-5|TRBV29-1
TGCAGCGTTCCCGGTAGGGCCGGGGAGACCCAGTACTTC
CSVPGRAGETQYF
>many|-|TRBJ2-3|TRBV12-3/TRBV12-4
TGTGCCAGCAGCCGAAGCACAGATACGCAGTATTTT
CASSRSTDTQYF
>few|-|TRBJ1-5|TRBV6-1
TGTGCCATCGGAGGGAACAACCAGGGGTATAGCAATCAGCCCCAGCATTTT
CAIGGNNQGYSNQPQHF
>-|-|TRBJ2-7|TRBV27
TGTGCCAGCAGTATAGCGGTTAGCTCCTACGAGCAGTACTTC
CASSIAVSSYEQYF
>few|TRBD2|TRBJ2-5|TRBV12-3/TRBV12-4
TGTGCCAGCAGTCCCAGGACTAGTCGTCATGAGACCCAGTACTTC
CASSPRTSRHETQYF
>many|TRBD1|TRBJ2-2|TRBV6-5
TGTGCCAGCAGTTACGGGCAGGGGGTGCCCGGGGAGCTGTTTTTT
CASSYGQGVPGELFF
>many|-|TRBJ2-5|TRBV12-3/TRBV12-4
TGTGCCAGCAGGCCCAGGGTACTCGCGGGATTAGAGACCCAGTACTTC
CASRPRVLAGLETQYF
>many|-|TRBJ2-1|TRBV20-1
TGCAGTGCTAACCAATTGACAGGTCGTGAGCAGTTCTTC
CSANQLTGREQFF
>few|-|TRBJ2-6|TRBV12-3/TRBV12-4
TGTGCCAGCAGTTTAAGTGGGGGAGGTGGGGCCAACGTCCTGACTTTC
CASSLSGGGGANVLTF
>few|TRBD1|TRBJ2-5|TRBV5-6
TGTGCCAGCAGCTTGCGGGACAGTTCTCAAGAGACCCAGTACTTC
CASSLRDSSQETQYF
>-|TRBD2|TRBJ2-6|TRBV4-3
TGCGCCAGCAGCCAAGCGGGAGGTGGGGCCAACGTCCTGACTTTC
CASSQAGGGANVLTF
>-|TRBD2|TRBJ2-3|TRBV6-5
TGTGCCAGCAGTTACTCGCTAGCGGGAGGACCAGATACGCAGTATTTT
CASSYSLAGGPDTQYF
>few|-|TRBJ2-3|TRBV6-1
TGTGCCAGCAGTGCGTCTAGCGAACCGCAGTATTTT
CASSASSEPQYF
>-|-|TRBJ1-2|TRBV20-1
TGCAGTGCTAGCAGCGTGGAGTCGGGCTATGGCTACACCTTC
CSASSVESGYGYTF
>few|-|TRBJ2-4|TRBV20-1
TGCAGTGCCCTAACAGGGATAGCCAAAAACATTCAGTACTTC
CSALTGIAKNIQYF
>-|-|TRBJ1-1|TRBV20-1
TGCAGTGCTAACTCAAGGCCGAACACTGAAGCTTTCTTT
CSANSRPNTEAFF
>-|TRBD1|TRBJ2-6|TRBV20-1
TGCAGAACTAGAGATACAGGGGTCACGACTGGGGCCAACGTCCTGACTTTC
CRTRDTGVTTGANVLTF
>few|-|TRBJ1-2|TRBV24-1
TGTGCCACCAGTGAAACGACAGCTAACTATGGCTACACCTTC
CATSETTANYGYTF
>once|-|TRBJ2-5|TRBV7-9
TGTGCCAGCACCCCGCTGCCCTCTGAGACCCAGTACTTC
CASTPLPSETQYF
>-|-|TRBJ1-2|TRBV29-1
TGCAGCGTTGAACGCCCGGGAACTTACTATGGCTACACCTTC
CSVERPGTYYGYTF
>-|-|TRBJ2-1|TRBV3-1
TGTGCCAGCAGCCAAGACCCCACTAGTATTAGTGAGCAGTTCTTC
CASSQDPTSISEQFF
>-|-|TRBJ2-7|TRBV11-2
TGTGCCAGCAGCTTAGATGGTCCAGCTTTTTCCTACGAGCAGTACTTC
CASSLDGPAFSYEQYF
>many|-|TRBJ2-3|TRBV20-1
TGCAGTGCTGCCTCACATCCAGATACGCAGTATTTT
CSAASHPDTQYF
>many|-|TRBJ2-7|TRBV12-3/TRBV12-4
TGTGCCAGCAGCTCGGGACTCAGCTACGAGCAGTACTTC
CASSSGLSYEQYF
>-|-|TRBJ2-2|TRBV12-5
TGTGCTAGTGACTCACGGACGGGGCGGCCCGGGGAGCTGTTTTTT
CASDSRTGRPGELFF
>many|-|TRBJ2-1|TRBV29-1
TGCAGCGTTGATGAGCAGTTCTTC
CSVDEQFF
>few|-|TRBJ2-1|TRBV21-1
TGTGCCAGCAGCAAAGCTCCGTGGACTAGCGGGAGGTACAATGAGCAGTTCTTC
CASSKAPWTSGRYNEQFF
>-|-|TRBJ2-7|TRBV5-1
TGCGCCAGCAGCGCGTTAGGGGCCGAGCAGTACTTC
CASSALGAEQYF
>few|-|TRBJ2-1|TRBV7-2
TGTGCCAGCAGCTTAATTTGGACAGCAAATGAGCAGTTCTTC
CASSLIWTANEQFF
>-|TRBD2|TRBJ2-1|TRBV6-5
TGTGCCAGCAGTTATTTAGCGGGAGGGGGAAATGAGCAGTTCTTC
CASSYLAGGGNEQFF
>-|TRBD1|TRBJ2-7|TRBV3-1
TGTGCCAGCAGCCAACTGGACAGGGCTTACGAGCAGTACTTC
CASSQLDRAYEQYF
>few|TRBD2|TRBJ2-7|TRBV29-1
TGCAGCGTGGAGGGACTAGAGCCATCCTACGAGCAGTACTTC
CSVEGLEPSYEQYF
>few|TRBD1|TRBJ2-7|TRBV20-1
TGCAGTGCTAGTTTAGGACAGGGGAGGATATACGAGCAGTACTTC
CSASLGQGRIYEQYF
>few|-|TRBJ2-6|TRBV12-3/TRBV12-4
TGTGCCAGCAGTCCGGGCCGACCCGGGGCCAACGTCCTGACTTTC
CASSPGRPGANVLTF
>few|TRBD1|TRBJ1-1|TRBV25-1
TGTGCCAGCAGTGAATACAGGGGGCGCAGGGACACTGAAGCTTTCTTT
CASSEYRGRRDTEAFF
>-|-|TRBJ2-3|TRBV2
TGTGCCAGCAGTGATGTCCAGGGCGCAGATACGCAGTATTTT
CASSDVQGADTQYF
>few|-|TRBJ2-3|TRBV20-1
TGCAGTGCTACCTCGGGACTCAGCACAGATACGCAGTATTTT
CSATSGLSTDTQYF
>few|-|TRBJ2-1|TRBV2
TGTGCCAGCACCCGGTTAAACAATGAGCAGTTCTTC
CASTRLNNEQFF
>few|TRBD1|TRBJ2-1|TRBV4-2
TGTGCCAGCAGCCAAGGACAGGGGGCTTCCTACAATGAGCAGTTCTTC
CASSQGQGASYNEQFF
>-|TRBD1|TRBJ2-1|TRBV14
TGTGCCAGCAGCCCGGACAGGGGCCACAATGAGCAGTTCTTC
CASSPDRGHNEQFF
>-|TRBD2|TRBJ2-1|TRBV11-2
TGTGCCAGCAGCTTAGAGGTACTGATCGGCGGGAGGGTCGATGAGCAGTTCTTC
CASSLEVLIGGRVDEQFF
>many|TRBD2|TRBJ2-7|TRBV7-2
TGTGCCAGCAGCCTCGAAGCGGGAGCAGGCTACGAGCAGTACTTC
CASSLEAGAGYEQYF
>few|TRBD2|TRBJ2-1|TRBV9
TGTGCCAGCAGTTTAACGGGGGGGGGCTACAATGAGCAGTTCTTC
CASSLTGGGYNEQFF
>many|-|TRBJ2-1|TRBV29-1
TGCAGCGTTCTCGTGGGGCAGGGGTCCTACAATGAGCAGTTCTTC
CSVLVGQGSYNEQFF
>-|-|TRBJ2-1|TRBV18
TGTGCCAGCTCACCTTTTCTAGCCGCCTACAATGAGCAGTTCTTC
CASSPFLAAYNEQFF
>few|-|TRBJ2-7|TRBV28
TGTGCCAGCAGTCCCCGGTTAAGTCGGGTGAGCTCCTACGAGCAGTACTTC
CASSPRLSRVSSYEQYF
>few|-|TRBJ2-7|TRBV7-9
TGTGCCAGCAGCTCCGGTGACGCCTCCTACGAGCAGTACTTC
CASSSGDASYEQYF